The 10 T cell receptor beta chains below were found in one sample sequenced in a study of cytomegalovirus exposure and HLA in healthy donors. PCR used 60 Vbeta primers and 13 Jbeta primers. TCRdb keeps only in-frame clones here, not all; method: immunoSEQ multiplex PCR. This table has tens of thousands of clones, 72% appearing once. Sequenced sample: PBMCs. These receptors all come from a woman between 45 and 65 years old in good health and CMV-seropositive.

This sequence joins TRBV6-6 and TRBJ1-1; tentatively, D is TRBD1 (6 bases). The ends were cut back, 6 bases at V and 2 bases at J, with 16 bases in the middle. Per the germline V gene, CDR1 is MNHNY and CDR2 is SVGAGI (reference sequence). This CDR3 is built from 15 residues. Here the CDR3 reads CASSPPTDSNTEAFF. CDR3 nucleotides: TGTGCCAGCAGCCCCCCGACGGACAGCAACACTGAAGCTTTCTTT.

The chain uses TRBV6-5 and TRBJ2-7; TRBD1 is a possible D gene (6 bases). The V and J ends lost 4 bases and 5 bases respectively, with 21 bases between them. Germline CDR1 MNHEY, CDR2 SVGAGI. CDR3 length: 16 residues. The CDR3 reads CASSFNSQGLVHEQYF. The CDR3 DNA reads as TGTGCCAGCAGTTTTAACTCCCAGGGGCTGGTCCACGAGCAGTACTTC.

The chain carries TRBV5-1 and TRBJ2-1; 8 bases map to TRBD2. The CDR3 contains 15 residues. In germline, CDR1 is SGHRS, CDR2 YFSETQ. V shed 0 bases, J shed 4 bases, and the junction held 3 bases outside the gene matches. The CDR3 sequence: CASSLVASGYNEQFF. In nucleotides, the CDR3 is TGCGCCAGCAGCTTGGTGGCTAGCGGGTACAATGAGCAGTTCTTC. The variable domain in full, with the rest retrieved from reference TRBV5-1 and TRBJ2-1, is KAGVTQTPRYLIKTRGQQVTLSCSPISGHRSVSWYQQTPGQGLQFLFEYFSETQRNKGNFPGRFSGRQFSNSRSEMNVSTLELGDSALYLCASSLVASGYNEQFFGPGTRLTVL.

The chain couples TRBV14 to TRBJ1-1, with a possible D match to TRBD1 (5 bases). CDR1 and CDR2 from the germline V gene are SGHDN and FVKESK. V was trimmed by 3 bases and J by 3 bases, leaving 11 bases between them. This CDR3 spans 14 amino acids. DNA for the CDR3: TGTGCCAGCAGCCAGGAGACAGTGCACACTGAAGCTTTCTTT. Protein: CASSQETVHTEAFF.

V and J are TRBV2 and TRBJ2-3, with D hard to call. Germline CDR1 and CDR2: SNHLY and FYNNEI. The CDR3 extends over 15 amino acids. Trimming took 5 bases from V and 3 from J, leaving 15 bases between them. CDR3 region: CASSSMAALTDTQYF. Written as DNA, the CDR3 is TGTGCCAGCAGTTCAATGGCGGCCCTAACAGATACGCAGTATTTT.

This chain links TRBV18 with TRBJ1-2; D is possibly TRBD1 (5 bases). CDR1 KGHSH and CDR2 LQKENI come from the germline V gene. V dropped 3 bases and J dropped 10 bases, with 15 bases sitting between them. This CDR3 spans 13 amino acids. Written as DNA, the CDR3 is TGTGCCAGCTCACCTCAGACAGAACTATACTACACCTTC. It yields the protein CASSPQTELYYTF.

The chain uses TRBV7-2 and TRBJ2-1; D remains ambiguous. The V gene's germline CDR1 is SGHTA and CDR2 FQGNSA. V dropped 1 base and J dropped 10 bases, with 11 bases sitting between them. The CDR3 length is 13 residues. The chain's CDR3 is CASSLGIEREQFF. The CDR3 region has the DNA TGTGCCAGCAGCTTAGGAATAGAGAGAGAGCAGTTCTTC.

The chain recombines TRBV13 with TRBJ1-1; possibly TRBD1 for D (6 bases). The V end was cut by 4 bases, the J end by 8 bases, with 14 bases between. This CDR3 spans 13 amino acids. In germline, CDR1 is PRHDT, CDR2 FYEKMQ (reference sequence). CDR3 coding DNA: TGTGCCAGCAGCTCGCTACAGGGAACCGAAGCTTTCTTT. Encoded protein: CASSSLQGTEAFF.

The rearrangement joins TRBV4-2 to TRBJ1-6; D is ambiguous. This CDR3 has 14 residues. From germline, CDR1 is LGHNA and CDR2 YNFKEQ. V was trimmed by 1 base and J by 8 bases, leaving 9 bases between them. The CDR3 DNA reads TGTGCCAGCAGCCAAGCGTACAGCCATTCACCCCTCCACTTT. It yields the protein CASSQAYSHSPLHF.

The V gene is TRBV29-1, the J gene TRBJ1-2, with D unresolved. The germline V and J ends were trimmed by 2 bases and 5 bases, with 6 bases remaining between them. The CDR3 totals 11 residues. Germline CDR1 is SQVTM and CDR2 is ANQGSEA. CDR3 coding DNA: TGCAGCGTTGAACGGAGGTATGGCTACACCTTC. Protein sequence: CSVERRYGYTF.